The 14 T cell receptor beta chains in this list originate from one sample, sequenced in a study of beta chain features in type 1 diabetes. As every portion of the isolated RNA was reverse transcribed, the sequencing read expressed TCRB transcripts. TCRdb's copy holds only in-frame clones and misses some; the assay was immunoSEQ multiplex PCR. Among almost 350,000 clones listed, 6.5% to 10% were seen once. Sequences were obtained from central memory CD4+ T cells from blood. The source of these receptors is a woman between 18 and 30 years old in good health.

This clone was detected a few times. The rearrangement joins TRBV7-9 to TRBJ2-5, with 12 bases that match TRBD2. The V gene end was trimmed by 6 bases and the J gene end by 5 bases; junction bases not matched to a gene: 7. The CDR3 extends over 15 amino acids. Looked up from germline, CDR1 is SEHNR and CDR2 is FQNEAQ (reference sequence). The CDR3 nucleotides are TGTGCCAGCAGTCTTGGACTAGCGGGATTCGAGACCCAGTACTTC. It is translated as CASSLGLAGFETQYF.

In this sample, this clone turned up a few times. V gene TRBV15 combines with J gene TRBJ1-4, with 12 bases matching TRBD1. The V and J ends lost 0 bases and 8 bases, in that order; junction bases with no gene match: 4. The germline V gene encodes CDR1 LNHNV and CDR2 YYDKDF (reference sequence). The CDR3 covers 16 residues. Here the CDR3 DNA reads TGTGCCACCAGCAGAGAGGGGGACAGGGGGCTGGAAAAACTGTTTTTT. Protein sequence: CATSREGDRGLEKLFF.

This clone was counted a few times. The chain recombines TRBV5-4 with TRBJ2-6, with 8 bases aligning to TRBD1. The ends lost 4 bases at V and 0 bases at J; junction bases unmatched: 12. This CDR3 has 19 amino acids. Looked up from germline, CDR1 is SGHNT and CDR2 is YYREEE (reference sequence). The CDR3 spells CASSQTGTGTSSGANVLTF. The DNA for the CDR3 is TGTGCCAGCAGCCAAACCGGGACAGGCACCTCCTCTGGGGCCAACGTCCTGACTTTC.

This clone was seen at least ten times. This chain links TRBV15 with TRBJ1-2, with D perhaps TRBD1 (5 bases). Between the trimmed V and J ends, which lost 9 bases and 0 bases, there was a span of 11 bases. CDR1 and CDR2 (germline): LNHNV, YYDKDF (reference sequence). The CDR3 totals 13 residues. The chain's CDR3 is CATRTRTNYGYTF. The CDR3 DNA reads as TGTGCCACAAGGACACGGACTAACTATGGCTACACCTTC.

The chain couples TRBV7-2 to TRBJ2-4; D is undetermined. Trimming shortened V by 6 bases and J by 2 bases, and 11 bases separated the two germline ends. CDR3 length: 14 amino acids. Per germline, CDR1 SGHTA and CDR2 FQGNSA. The CDR3 sequence is CASSPRSSKNIQYF. CDR3 in DNA: TGTGCCAGCAGTCCCCGTTCATCCAAAAACATTCAGTACTTC.

This chain uses TRBV11-2 with TRBJ2-7; 14 nucleotides agree with TRBD2. V was pared by 5 bases and J by 6 bases, with 9 bases of the junction left unmatched. CDR3 length: 16 residues. Germline V gives CDR1 SGHAT, CDR2 FQNNGV. The DNA for the CDR3 is TGTGCCAGCAGCCGAGGACTAGCGGGAGGCTCAAGCGAGCAGTACTTC. Its protein is CASSRGLAGGSSEQYF.

In its sample, this clone was seen a few times. The chain combines TRBV7-8 with TRBJ1-5; D gene unclear. V lost 4 bases to trimming and J lost 3 bases, with 13 bases between them. The CDR3 is 15 amino acids. In germline, CDR1 is SGHVS, CDR2 FQNEAQ. The CDR3 DNA is TGTGCCAGCAGCTCGATAGACACGGACAATCAGCCCCAGCATTTT. Translation gives CASSSIDTDNQPQHF.

The chain uses TRBV7-8 and TRBJ2-5; the D is unclear. Germline V gene lookup returns CDR1 SGHVS and CDR2 FQNEAQ. V lost 1 base to trimming and J lost 5 bases, with 11 bases between them. The CDR3 runs to 14 residues. The CDR3 region is CASSLVFFAETQYF. In nucleotides, the CDR3 is TGTGCCAGCAGCTTAGTTTTTTTCGCGGAGACCCAGTACTTC. Complete variable domain (other parts from reference TRBV7-8 and TRBJ2-5): GAGVSQSPRYKVAKRGQDVALRCDPISGHVSLFWYQQALGQGPEFLTYFQNEAQLDKSGLPSDRFFAERPEGSVSTLKIQRTQQEDSAVYLCASSLVFFAETQYFGPGTRLLVL.

V is TRBV5-4 and J is TRBJ2-3; the D gene is possibly TRBD2 (5 bases). The CDR3 consists of 15 residues. Germline values: CDR1 SGHNT, CDR2 YYREEE (reference sequence). V shed 4 bases and J shed 1 base, with 13 bases lying between them. The CDR3 loop reads CASSSGGPGTDTQYF. Here the CDR3 DNA reads TGTGCCAGCAGCAGCGGTGGACCTGGCACAGATACGCAGTATTTT.

This chain uses TRBV4-3 with TRBJ1-2; TRBD1 is a possible D gene (6 bases). Germline V gene lookup returns CDR1 LGHNA and CDR2 YSLEER. Trimming stripped 0 bases from V and 7 bases from J, with 12 bases between. The CDR3 covers 14 residues. The CDR3 nucleotides are TGCGCCAGCAGCCAAGATCTACAGGGTCGTGGCTACACCTTC. Translated: CASSQDLQGRGYTF.

The table lists this clone with a few counts. Within the sample, other DNA sequences also encode this same CDR3. The V call is TRBV6-1, the J call TRBJ2-2, with D unclear. Germline V gives CDR1 MNHNS, CDR2 SASEGT. The CDR3 has 11 residues. V was shortened by 8 bases and J by 4 bases, with 5 bases between the two germline ends. The CDR3 is CASSLTGELFF. CDR3 in DNA: TGTGCCAGCTCGCTCACCGGGGAGCTGTTTTTT.

The rearrangement uses TRBV4-2 and TRBJ2-5; 8 bases fit TRBD1. In germline, CDR1 is LGHNA, CDR2 YNFKEQ. The J segment lost 5 bases and the V segment lost 3 bases, leaving 8 bases of the junction unmatched. This CDR3 region has 15 residues. The CDR3 nucleotides are TGTGCCAGCAGCCACCCCTCGGACAGGGTGGAGACCCAGTACTTC. This codes for CASSHPSDRVETQYF.

This clone was recorded a few times. V is TRBV28 and J is TRBJ2-7; D remains ambiguous. The ends were cut back, 6 bases at V and 3 bases at J, with 12 bases in the middle. The length of the CDR3 is 13 residues. CDR1 is MDHEN and CDR2 is SYDVKM in the germline V gene. DNA for the CDR3: TGTGCCAGCAGCCCTGGTCGTGGCTACGAGCAGTACTTC. Translating gives CASSPGRGYEQYF.

This clone was detected a few times. The chain is built from TRBV10-3 and TRBJ2-1, with D possibly matching TRBD1 (6 bases). V was shortened by 2 bases and J by 0 bases, with 8 bases between the two germline ends. Germline CDR1 reads ENHRY; CDR2 reads SYGVKD. The CDR3 contains 15 residues. In nucleotides, the CDR3 is TGTGCCATCAGTGAGACAGGGCCCTCCTACAATGAGCAGTTCTTC. Encoded protein: CAISETGPSYNEQFF.